This passage covers 16 T cell receptor beta chains from one sample sequenced in a study of CD8 T cells in Susac syndrome. It was with random hexamers that 0.5 to 1 ug RNA was reverse transcribed. TCRdb reprocessed the immunoSEQ multiplex PCR reads via MiXCR and lists one record per CDR3 protein. The repertoire holds over 150,000 distinct CDR3 sequences, with 95% to 97% as singletons. The sample taken for sequencing was CD4+ T cells from PBMCs. The receptors were sampled from a human donor with Susac syndrome.

J is TRBJ2-3 and V is TRBV6-2 or TRBV6-3, with 7 bases that match TRBD1. CDR3 length: 13 residues. J lost 5 bases, V lost 8 bases, and 7 bases had no gene match. Germline CDR1 MNHEY, CDR2 SVGEGT. In DNA form, the CDR3 reads TGTGCCAGCTCAAAGGGGGCTGGAGATACGCAGTATTTT. The encoded protein is CASSKGAGDTQYF.

This clonotype was recorded only once. CDR3 nucleotide sequence: TGCGCCAGCAGTTTACAGGAGTCGCTACGGGATGAGCAGTTCTTC. Encoded protein: CASSLQESLRDEQFF. The V and J genes are TRBV5-1 and TRBJ2-1; D is possibly TRBD1 (5 bases). Germline assignment: CDR1 SGHRS and CDR2 YFSETQ. There are 15 residues in the CDR3. V lost 5 bases to trimming and J lost 8 bases, with 20 bases between them. The whole variable domain, filled in from reference TRBV5-1 and TRBJ2-1, reads KAGVTQTPRYLIKTRGQQVTLSCSPISGHRSVSWYQQTPGQGLQFLFEYFSETQRNKGNFPGRFSGRQFSNSRSEMNVSTLELGDSALYLCASSLQESLRDEQFFGPGTRLTVL.

The chain has TRBV3-1 and TRBJ2-3, with 8 bases fitting TRBD2. The CDR3 sequence is 16 residues long. After removal of 4 bases from V and 3 bases from J, the junction contained 9 bases not matched to a gene. Per the germline V gene, CDR1 is LGHDT and CDR2 is YNNKEL (reference sequence). The CDR3 sequence is CASSPRAGAGTDTQYF. CDR3 nucleotides: TGTGCCAGCAGCCCAAGAGCGGGAGCGGGGACAGATACGCAGTATTTT.

The rearrangement uses TRBV19 and TRBJ2-5, with 8 bases that match TRBD2. The germline V gene encodes CDR1 LNHDA and CDR2 SQIVND (reference sequence). V was pared by 4 bases and J by 4 bases, with 2 bases of the junction left unmatched. CDR3 length: 13 residues. The CDR3 region has the DNA TGTGCCAGTAGTAATGCGGGAGGAGAGACCCAGTACTTC. Amino acids: CASSNAGGETQYF. Filled out from reference TRBV19 and TRBJ2-5, the complete variable domain reads DGGITQSPKYLFRKEGQNVTLSCEQNLNHDAMYWYRQDPGQGLRLIYYSQIVNDFQKGDIAEGYSVSREKKESFPLTVTSAQKNPTAFYLCASSNAGGETQYFGPGTRLLVL.

This chain uses TRBV30 with TRBJ1-1; a weak D match, TRBD1 (5 bases). CDR3 length: 20 residues. Germline CDR1 and CDR2: GTSNPN and SVGIG (reference sequence). Trimming took 0 bases from V and 8 from J, leaving 34 bases between them. The CDR3 here is CAWSVMGRMSQFTLALEAFF. The CDR3 nucleotides are TGTGCCTGGAGTGTAATGGGACGGATGAGCCAATTTACCTTGGCCCTCGAAGCTTTCTTT.

The genes are TRBV12-3 or TRBV12-4 and TRBJ2-3, with D tentatively TRBD2 (5 bases). The CDR3 has 16 residues. The V and J ends lost 6 bases and 4 bases respectively, with 20 bases between them. The CDR3 DNA sequence: TGTGCCAGCAGCAACGGAGAACTAGGTCTGTCAGATACGCAGTATTTT. Protein sequence: CASSNGELGLSDTQYF.

This clonotype has a single count. The genes are TRBV7-8 and TRBJ2-7; 7 bases align to TRBD2. This CDR3 is 14 amino acids long. The V segment lost 4 bases and the J segment 3 bases; nucleotides outside the gene matches: 6. Per germline, CDR1 SGHVS and CDR2 FQNEAQ. The chain's CDR3 is CASSSGTKLYEQYV. CDR3 DNA sequence: TGTGCCAGCAGCTCCGGGACTAAACTCTACGAGCAGTACGTC.

The V and J genes are TRBV7-2 and TRBJ1-6, with 7 bases lining up with TRBD1. Per germline, CDR1 SGHTA and CDR2 FQGNSA. The CDR3 length is 15 residues. V shed 1 base, J shed 9 bases, and the junction held 6 bases outside the gene matches. The DNA of the CDR3 is TGTGCCAGCAGCTTAGACAGGGGCAAGCGTTCACCCCTCCACTTT. Its protein product is CASSLDRGKRSPLHF.

The CDR3 nucleotides are TGCGCCAGCACCACAGGGAACACTGAAGCTTTCTTT. Its protein is CASTTGNTEAFF. This rearrangement joins TRBV5-1 to TRBJ1-1; D perhaps matches TRBD1 (5 bases). Germline-derived CDR1 and CDR2 are SGHRS and YFSETQ. CDR3 length: 12 amino acids. Trimming stripped 6 bases from V and 1 base from J, with 7 bases between. Variable domain in full (rest from reference TRBV5-1 and TRBJ1-1): KAGVTQTPRYLIKTRGQQVTLSCSPISGHRSVSWYQQTPGQGLQFLFEYFSETQRNKGNFPGRFSGRQFSNSRSEMNVSTLELGDSALYLCASTTGNTEAFFGQGTRLTVV.

This clonotype was recorded once. The chain joins TRBV7-2 to TRBJ2-5, with D perhaps matching TRBD2 (6 bases). CDR1 is SGHTA and CDR2 is FQGNSA in the germline V gene. The CDR3 runs to 11 residues. V lost 6 bases to trimming and J lost 7 bases, with 9 bases between them. This CDR3 is CASSRGWTQYF. DNA of the CDR3: TGTGCCAGCAGTCGGGGGTGGACCCAGTACTTC.

The chain couples TRBV6-6 to TRBJ1-6, with TRBD1 as a possible D gene (5 bases). Trimming shortened V by 4 bases and J by 7 bases, and 14 bases separated the two germline ends. The CDR3 is made up of 15 amino acids. Germline V gives CDR1 MNHNY, CDR2 SVGAGI (reference sequence). The CDR3 loop is CASSSIGTENSPLHF. The CDR3, as DNA: TGTGCCAGCAGTTCCATAGGGACGGAGAATTCACCCCTCCACTTT.

The CDR3 spells CATKGGAFSNEQFF. CDR3 bases: TGTGCCACCAAAGGGGGGGCGTTTTCCAATGAGCAGTTCTTC. The gene calls are TRBV15 and TRBJ2-1, with TRBD2 as a possible D gene (7 bases). The CDR3 has 14 amino acids. Between the trimmed V and J ends, which lost 7 bases and 6 bases, there was a span of 16 bases. The germline gives CDR1 LNHNV, CDR2 YYDKDF (reference sequence).

The gene calls are TRBV18 and TRBJ2-3; 7 nucleotides line up with TRBD1. The CDR3 totals 14 residues. Germline V gene sequence: CDR1 KGHSH, CDR2 LQKENI. With 2 bases clipped from V and 3 bases from J, the junction kept 2 bases outside the gene matches. This chain's CDR3 is CASSPGTVTDTQYF. The CDR3 DNA is TGTGCCAGCTCACCAGGGACAGTGACAGATACGCAGTATTTT.

The chain uses TRBV4-3 and TRBJ1-2; TRBD1 matches at 7 bases. The germline V gene encodes CDR1 LGHNA and CDR2 YSLEER. Trimming removed 3 bases from V and 1 base from J; junction bases left unmatched: 5. This CDR3 is built from 15 residues. CDR3 bases: TGCGCCAGCAGCCATATCGGGACAGATAACTATGGCTACACCTTC. As protein: CASSHIGTDNYGYTF.

This chain joins TRBV7-2 and TRBJ2-1, with 10 bases lining up with TRBD2. Per germline, CDR1 SGHTA and CDR2 FQGNSA. The CDR3 covers 16 residues. V lost 4 bases, J lost 5 bases, and 8 bases stayed unmatched. The CDR3 here is CASSSGLAAPNNEQFF. CDR3 DNA sequence: TGTGCCAGCAGCTCAGGACTAGCGGCCCCTAACAATGAGCAGTTCTTC.

This chain links TRBV6-2 or TRBV6-3 with TRBJ1-2; D remains ambiguous. V was shortened by 2 bases and J by 8 bases, with 6 bases between the two germline ends. The germline V gene encodes CDR1 MNHEY and CDR2 SVGEGT. The CDR3 is made up of 11 amino acids. The CDR3 DNA is TGTGCCAGCAGTTACGAGTTCGGCTACACCTTC. Protein: CASSYEFGYTF.